A single sample is the source of the 17 T cell receptor beta chains below, sequenced in a study of T cell repertoires in cytomegalovirus infection. One entry per CDR3 protein results from TCRdb running MiXCR on the reads. The data contain about 740,000 distinct CDR3 sequences, 35% to 40% of them singletons. The sequenced sample was PBMCs. These receptors were obtained from a human donor in good health (CMV status not recorded). Some clones in this sample may be carry-over from other donors' samples.

This clonotype was counted between two and nine times. The V and J genes are TRBV30 and TRBJ1-2; D is undetermined. Germline CDR1 is GTSNPN and CDR2 is SVGIG (reference sequence). The V and J ends lost 3 bases and 3 bases respectively, with 17 bases between them. The CDR3 sequence is 15 residues long. For the CDR3, the DNA is TGTGCCTGGAGCGATCACAGCGGAGTTGACTATGGCTACACCTTC. Translating it yields CAWSDHSGVDYGYTF.

This clonotype was picked up many times. J is TRBJ2-3 and V is TRBV7-2; 7 bases are shared with TRBD2. The CDR3 has 16 residues. Germline V gene lookup returns CDR1 SGHTA and CDR2 FQGNSA. Unmatched junction bases numbered 8, after V lost 2 bases and J lost 3 bases. The CDR3, as DNA: TGTGCCAGCAGCTTAACCGGGACTATTGAAACAGATACGCAGTATTTT. As protein: CASSLTGTIETDTQYF.

This clonotype has a single count. The chain couples TRBV20-1 to TRBJ1-5; the match to TRBD1 covers 11 bases. The CDR3 is 15 residues long. CDR1 DFQATT and CDR2 SNEGSKA come from the germline V gene (reference sequence). After removal of 5 bases from V and 3 bases from J, the junction contained 6 bases not matched to a gene. The CDR3 nucleotides read TGCAGTGCTTATACGGGACAGGGGGACAATCAGCCCCAGCATTTT. This translates into CSAYTGQGDNQPQHF.

This clonotype was counted between two and nine times. This chain uses TRBV7-2 with TRBJ2-1, with 9 nucleotides matching TRBD1. Germline V CDR1 and CDR2: SGHTA, FQGNSA. The CDR3 length is 17 residues. V was clipped by 4 bases and J by 6 bases; unmatched bases: 13. CDR3 sequence reads: CASSSPPGQGWGNEQFF. The CDR3 DNA sequence: TGTGCCAGCAGCTCCCCCCCCGGACAGGGGTGGGGCAATGAGCAGTTCTTC.

This clonotype was seen a few times. The chain links TRBV20-1 to TRBJ1-1, with D unresolved. There are 15 residues in the CDR3. Germline lookup yields CDR1 DFQATT and CDR2 SNEGSKA (reference sequence). Trimming cost V 2 bases and J 0 bases, with 13 bases left between them. The chain's CDR3 is CSARPNTKLNTEAFF. DNA of the CDR3: TGCAGTGCTAGACCAAACACGAAACTGAACACTGAAGCTTTCTTT.

The DNA of the CDR3 is TGTGCCAGCAGCCAAGAGGCATTAACCTATGGCTACACCTTC. It codes for CASSQEALTYGYTF. The chain carries TRBV4-2 and TRBJ1-2; D gene ambiguous. This CDR3 comprises 14 residues. V lost 0 bases to trimming and J lost 4 bases, with 9 bases between them. CDR1 is LGHNA and CDR2 is YNFKEQ in the germline V gene.

As to this clonotype: Sequence at one end of the junction differs from germline and may be a read error. V usage is TRBV7-4 and J usage is TRBJ1-1; 8 positions agree with TRBD1. Germline CDR1 is SGHVT and CDR2 is SQSDAQ. This CDR3 spans 15 amino acids. Written as DNA, the CDR3 is TGTGCCAGCAGCCCGACAGGGGACGGGTACGCTGAAGCTTTGTTT. Protein: CASSPTGDGYAEALF.

This chain uses TRBV18 with TRBJ1-1, with 10 nucleotides matching TRBD1. Germline-derived CDR1 and CDR2 are KGHSH and LQKENI. This CDR3 comprises 16 residues. With V trimmed by 2 bases and J by 5 bases, 8 bases remained unmatched. This chain's CDR3 is CASSPRQGARRTEAFF. CDR3 nucleotides: TGTGCCAGCTCACCAAGACAGGGGGCGCGAAGGACTGAAGCTTTCTTT.

The CDR3 nucleotides are TGTGCCAACGGACAGGGGGCAAATCAGCCCCAGCATTTT. Its protein product is CANGQGANQPQHF. The chain joins TRBV10-3 to TRBJ1-5; TRBD1 matches at 11 bases. Trimming at V came to 10 bases and at J to 4 bases, leaving 3 bases not matched to a gene. The CDR3 contains 13 residues. Per germline, CDR1 ENHRY and CDR2 SYGVKD.

This clonotype has a handful of counts. The chain is built from TRBV10-3 and TRBJ2-2; no clear D gene. Germline V gene sequence: CDR1 ENHRY, CDR2 SYGVKD. V was shortened by 9 bases and J by 3 bases, with 8 bases between the two germline ends. The CDR3 has 12 amino acids. The chain's CDR3 is CAIRLDTGELFF. As DNA, the CDR3 is TGTGCCATAAGGTTGGACACCGGGGAGCTGTTTTTT.

This clonotype was seen more than once but under ten times. V and J are TRBV9 and TRBJ1-2, with unresolved D. The V end lost 4 bases, the J end lost 6 bases, and 13 bases lay between the germline ends. The CDR3 consists of 13 residues. The germline V gene encodes CDR1 SGDLS and CDR2 YYNGEE. DNA for the CDR3: TGTGCCAGCAGCCGAAGGGATACGGATGGCTACACCTTC. Translated: CASSRRDTDGYTF.

The chain carries TRBV28 and TRBJ2-7; TRBD2 matches 11 bases. Per the germline V gene, CDR1 is MDHEN and CDR2 is SYDVKM. Trimming removed 4 bases from V and 2 bases from J; junction bases left unmatched: 7. This CDR3 comprises 16 residues. The CDR3 nucleotides are TGTGCCAGCAGTTGGGGCAGGACTAGCGGGCCCTACGAGCAGTACTTC. Its translation is CASSWGRTSGPYEQYF.

Notes on this clonotype: A junction boundary mismatches the germline segment, possibly from a read error. The V gene is TRBV6-6, the J gene TRBJ1-2; a possible D gene is TRBD1 (5 bases). CDR3 length: 12 amino acids. CDR1 and CDR2 (germline): MNHNY, SVGAGI (reference sequence). DNA of the CDR3: TGTGCCAGCAGTTCCTCCGGGGGTCCCTCTCTCTTC. Translating gives CASSSSGGPSLF.

Remarks on this clonotype: At one boundary the junction diverges from the germline segment, which might be a read error. This chain links TRBV27 with TRBJ1-2; possibly TRBD1 for D (5 bases). Germline V gene lookup returns CDR1 MNHEY and CDR2 SMNVEV (reference sequence). The CDR3 is 18 amino acids. The CDR3 region has the DNA TGTGCCAGCAGCCACACCTCTCTTACGGGGACGTTGAACTATGGCTACTCCTTC. Its protein product is CASSHTSLTGTLNYGYSF.

This clonotype showed up many times. The V call is TRBV7-8, the J call TRBJ1-5, with TRBD1 as a possible D gene (6 bases). V was pared by 4 bases and J by 1 base, with 17 bases between. Germline CDR1 SGHVS, CDR2 FQNEAQ. The CDR3 has 17 amino acids. This CDR3 is CASSSHRESRSNQPQHF. Here the CDR3 DNA reads TGTGCCAGCAGCTCGCACAGGGAGTCAAGGAGCAATCAGCCCCAGCATTTT.

The chain has TRBV7-9 and TRBJ2-2; D unresolved. The ends were cut back, 3 bases at V and 0 bases at J, with 8 bases in the middle. This CDR3 spans 15 amino acids. The germline V gene has CDR1 SEHNR and CDR2 FQNEAQ (reference sequence). CDR3 in amino acids: CASSFKGPNTGELFF. The CDR3 DNA sequence: TGTGCCAGCAGCTTCAAGGGCCCGAACACCGGGGAGCTGTTTTTT.

Details on this clonotype: This clone may be a read error of a much larger clone one base away. The chain is built from TRBV15 and TRBJ2-5; possibly TRBD1 or TRBD2 for D (5 bases each). The CDR3 sequence is 17 residues long. Germline V lookup: CDR1 LNHNV, CDR2 YYDKDF (reference sequence). The CDR3 protein is CANSRGSMGPFQETQYF. In DNA form, the CDR3 reads TGTGCCAACAGCAGAGGATCAATGGGACCTTTCCAAGAGACCCAGTACTTC.